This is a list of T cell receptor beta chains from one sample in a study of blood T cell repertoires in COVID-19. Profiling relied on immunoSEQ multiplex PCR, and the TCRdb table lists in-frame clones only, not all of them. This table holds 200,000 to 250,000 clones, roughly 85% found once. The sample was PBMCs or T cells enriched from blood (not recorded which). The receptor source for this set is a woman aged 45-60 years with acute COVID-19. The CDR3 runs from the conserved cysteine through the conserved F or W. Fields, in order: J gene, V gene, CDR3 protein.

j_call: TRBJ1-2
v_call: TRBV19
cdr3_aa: CASSSGLLGTTNYGYTF

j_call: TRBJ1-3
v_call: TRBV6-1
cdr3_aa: CASSENPPGDSGNTIYF

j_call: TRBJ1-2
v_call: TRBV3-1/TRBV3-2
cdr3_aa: CASSLKRGRDLGGYTF

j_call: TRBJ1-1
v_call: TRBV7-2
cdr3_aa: CASSLAAVNTEAFF

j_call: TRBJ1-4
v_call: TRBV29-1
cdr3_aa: CSVEGGTNEKLFF

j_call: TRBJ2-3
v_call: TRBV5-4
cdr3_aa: CASTKESRTDTQYF

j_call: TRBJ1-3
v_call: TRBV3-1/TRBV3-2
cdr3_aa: CASSMGQGDSGNTIYF

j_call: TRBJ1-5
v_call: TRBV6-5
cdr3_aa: CASSSGYNQPQHF

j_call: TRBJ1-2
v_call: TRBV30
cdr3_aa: CAWSPGGGDYTF

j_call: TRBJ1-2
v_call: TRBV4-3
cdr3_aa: CASSQNEDLNYGYTF

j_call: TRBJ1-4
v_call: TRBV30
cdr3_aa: CAWLHGGLNNEKLFF

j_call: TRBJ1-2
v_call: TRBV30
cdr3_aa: CAWNDRGYGYTF

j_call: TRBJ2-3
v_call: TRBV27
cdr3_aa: CASRSGISTDTQYF

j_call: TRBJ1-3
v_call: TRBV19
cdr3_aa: CASSPRGTGNTIYF

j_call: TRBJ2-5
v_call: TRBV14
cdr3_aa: CASSLLTGDKETQYF

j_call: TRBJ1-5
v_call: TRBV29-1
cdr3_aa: CSVASGIGQPQHF

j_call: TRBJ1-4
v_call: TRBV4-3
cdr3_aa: CASSQGQGRGEKLFF

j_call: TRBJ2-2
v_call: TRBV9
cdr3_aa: CASSVAFTGELFF

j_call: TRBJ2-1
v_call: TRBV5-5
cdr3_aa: CASTSNPSSYNEQFF

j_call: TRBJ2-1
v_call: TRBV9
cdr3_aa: CASSPAVEIYNEQFF

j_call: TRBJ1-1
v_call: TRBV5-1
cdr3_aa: CASSPGPGENTEAFF

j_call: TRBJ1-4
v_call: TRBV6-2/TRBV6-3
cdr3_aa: CASSAWTRRATNEKLFF

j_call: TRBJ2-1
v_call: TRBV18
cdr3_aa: CASSPPGLAGDPQFF

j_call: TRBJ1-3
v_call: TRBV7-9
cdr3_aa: CASSLGLSGNTIYF

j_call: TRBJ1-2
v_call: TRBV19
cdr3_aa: CASMGVYGYTF

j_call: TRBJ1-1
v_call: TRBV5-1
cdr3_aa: CASSLPGQGWTEAFF

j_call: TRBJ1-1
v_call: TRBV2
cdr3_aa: CASSEARGGHAEAFF

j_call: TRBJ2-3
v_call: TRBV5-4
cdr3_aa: CASSFTRPGDGDTQYF

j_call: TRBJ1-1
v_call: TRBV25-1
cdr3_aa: CASRKEDTEAFF

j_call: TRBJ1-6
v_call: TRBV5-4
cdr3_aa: CASSAPEQGSRSPLHF

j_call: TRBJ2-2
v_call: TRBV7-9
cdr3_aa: CASSWTGGSTGELFF

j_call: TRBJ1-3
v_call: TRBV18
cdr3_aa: CASSPEAGWNTIYF

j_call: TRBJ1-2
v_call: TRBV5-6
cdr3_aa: CASSQQGRIEGYTF

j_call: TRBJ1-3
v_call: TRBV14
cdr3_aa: CASSHRTGPGNTIYF

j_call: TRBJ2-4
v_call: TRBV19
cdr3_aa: CASSIVVTPPAKNIQYF

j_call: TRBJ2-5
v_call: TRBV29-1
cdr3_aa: CSVETGAETQYF

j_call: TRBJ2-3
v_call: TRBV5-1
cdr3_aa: CASSSDLAATDTQYF

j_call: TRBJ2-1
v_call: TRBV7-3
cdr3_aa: CASSSRIAAHNEQFF